The present T cell receptor (beta chain) was sequenced within a study of T cell changes during pregnancy in multiple sclerosis. Using immunoSEQ multiplex PCR, the repertoire was profiled, and TCRdb retains in-frame clones only, with some absent. The sample lists about 86,000 clones, around 90% seen once, with around 1.8% in the top ten. The TCR originated in a female donor in good health, enrolled as a control in a pregnancy study. This specimen was peripheral blood, taken in the first trimester of pregnancy.

The CDR3 sequence is CASSGGDRGGQETQYF. CDR3 DNA: TGTGCCAGCAGCGGGGGGGACAGGGGAGGGCAAGAGACCCAGTACTTC. The rearrangement links TRBV9 to TRBJ2-5, with 10 bases fitting TRBD1. The germline V gene has CDR1 SGDLS and CDR2 YYNGEE. Trimming cost V 3 bases and J 2 bases; bases outside gene matches: 7. The length of the CDR3 is 16 residues.